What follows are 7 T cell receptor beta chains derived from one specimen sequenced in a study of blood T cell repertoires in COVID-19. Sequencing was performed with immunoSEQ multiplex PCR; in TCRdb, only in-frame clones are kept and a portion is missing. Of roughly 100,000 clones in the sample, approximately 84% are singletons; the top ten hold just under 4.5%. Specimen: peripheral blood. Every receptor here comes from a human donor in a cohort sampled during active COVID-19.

CDR3 in DNA: TGCGCCAGCAGCTTGGGATCCGTGGCAGTTGAAGCTTTCTTT. Its protein product is CASSLGSVAVEAFF. The V and J genes are TRBV5-1 and TRBJ1-1; D is undetermined. V was pared by 0 bases and J by 7 bases, with 13 bases between. Germline V lookup: CDR1 SGHRS, CDR2 YFSETQ. The CDR3 extends over 14 amino acids.

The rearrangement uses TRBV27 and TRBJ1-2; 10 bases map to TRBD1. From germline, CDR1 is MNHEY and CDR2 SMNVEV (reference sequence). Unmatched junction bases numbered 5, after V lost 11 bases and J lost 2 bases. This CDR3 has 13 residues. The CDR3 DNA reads TGTGCCTCTTGGGACAGGGGCAACTATGGCTACACCTTC. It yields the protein CASWDRGNYGYTF.

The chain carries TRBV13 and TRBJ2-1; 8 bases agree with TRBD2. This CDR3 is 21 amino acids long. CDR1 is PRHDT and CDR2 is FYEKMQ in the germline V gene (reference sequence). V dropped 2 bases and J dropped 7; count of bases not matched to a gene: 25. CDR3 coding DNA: TGTGCCAGCAGCTTAAACGACCACCTAGCGGTCGGGGGGGCTGGCTTGAATGAGCAGTTCTTC. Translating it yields CASSLNDHLAVGGAGLNEQFF.

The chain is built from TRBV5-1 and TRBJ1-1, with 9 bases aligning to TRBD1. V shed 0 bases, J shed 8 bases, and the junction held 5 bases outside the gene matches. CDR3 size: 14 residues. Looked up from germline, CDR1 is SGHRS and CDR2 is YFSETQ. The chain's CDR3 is CASSLDGQGSEAFF. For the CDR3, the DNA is TGCGCCAGCAGCTTGGATGGACAGGGGTCCGAAGCTTTCTTT.

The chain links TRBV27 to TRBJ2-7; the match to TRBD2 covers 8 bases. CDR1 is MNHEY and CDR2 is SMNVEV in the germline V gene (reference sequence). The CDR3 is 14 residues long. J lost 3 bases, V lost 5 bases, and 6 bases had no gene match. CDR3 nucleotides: TGTGCCAGCAGTCGATTCAGCGGGGGCTACGAGCAGTACTTC. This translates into CASSRFSGGYEQYF.

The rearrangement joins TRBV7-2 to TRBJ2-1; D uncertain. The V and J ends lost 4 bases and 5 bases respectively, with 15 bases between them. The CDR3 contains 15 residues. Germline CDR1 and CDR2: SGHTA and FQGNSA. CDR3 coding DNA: TGTGCCAGCAGCTCTGGGCTACCGAATAACAATGAGCAGTTCTTC. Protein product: CASSSGLPNNNEQFF.

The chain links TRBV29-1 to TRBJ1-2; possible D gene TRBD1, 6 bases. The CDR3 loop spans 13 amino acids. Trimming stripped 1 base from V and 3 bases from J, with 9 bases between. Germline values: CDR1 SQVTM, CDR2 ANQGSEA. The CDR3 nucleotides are TGCAGCGTTGAAGCAGGGGCGGACTATGGCTACACCTTC. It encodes CSVEAGADYGYTF.